These T cell receptor beta chains were read from a single sample in a study of PD-L1 blockade in urothelial cancer. Sequencing was performed with immunoSEQ multiplex PCR; in TCRdb, only in-frame clones are kept and a portion is missing. This table has 100,000 to 150,000 clones, more than 70% appearing once. This specimen consisted of PBMCs, obtained around atezolizumab (anti-PD-L1) treatment. These receptor sequences come from a middle-aged man with urothelial cancer. Both conserved end residues are part of each CDR3. Each record gives: CDR3 protein, CDR3 DNA, D gene, J gene, clone size, V gene. The D gene is left open where the match is weak. Size tells how often a clone was seen (once, few, many) or the class of an expanded clone, and some rows leave it out.

cdr3_aa: CASSLSSGGETQYF; cdr3_nt: TGTGCCAGCAGCTTATCTAGCGGGGGTGAGACCCAGTACTTC; d_call: TRBD2; j_call: TRBJ2-5; clone_size: many; v_call: TRBV7-9
cdr3_aa: CASSLFAGVYNSPLHF; cdr3_nt: TGCGCCAGCAGCTTGTTTGCAGGGGTATACAATTCACCCCTCCACTTT; d_call: -; j_call: TRBJ1-6; clone_size: once; v_call: TRBV5-1
cdr3_aa: CASTLEGGGSTGELFF; cdr3_nt: TGTGCCAGCACTCTGGAGGGAGGGGGTAGCACCGGGGAGCTGTTTTTT; d_call: -; j_call: TRBJ2-2; clone_size: once; v_call: TRBV28
cdr3_aa: CASSISGNTGELFF; cdr3_nt: TGTGCCAGTAGTATCTCCGGTAACACCGGGGAGCTGTTTTTT; d_call: -; j_call: TRBJ2-2; clone_size: -; v_call: TRBV19
cdr3_aa: CATSKRTVSTDTQYF; cdr3_nt: TGTGCCACCAGCAAACGGACAGTTAGCACAGATACGCAGTATTTT; d_call: -; j_call: TRBJ2-3; clone_size: -; v_call: TRBV15
cdr3_aa: CASSAGGGASNNSPLHF; cdr3_nt: TGCGCCAGCAGCGCGGGTGGAGGGGCGTCTAATAATTCACCCCTCCACTTT; d_call: -; j_call: TRBJ1-6; clone_size: -; v_call: TRBV5-1
cdr3_aa: CASRGTGPDSYEQYF; cdr3_nt: TGTGCCAGCAGAGGGACAGGGCCGGACTCCTACGAGCAGTACTTC; d_call: TRBD1; j_call: TRBJ2-7; clone_size: -; v_call: TRBV6-4
cdr3_aa: CASSLGGGNEQFF; cdr3_nt: TGTGCCAGCAGCTTAGGTGGAGGCAATGAGCAGTTCTTC; d_call: -; j_call: TRBJ2-1; clone_size: -; v_call: TRBV7-9
cdr3_aa: CASSRDRPGEKLFF; cdr3_nt: TGTGCCAGCAGTAGGGACAGGCCGGGTGAAAAACTGTTTTTT; d_call: TRBD1; j_call: TRBJ1-4; clone_size: -; v_call: TRBV9
cdr3_aa: CASSPVFVGPTEYMNTEAFF; cdr3_nt: TGTGCCAGCTCACCGGTTTTCGTAGGCCCTACAGAATATATGAACACTGAAGCTTTCTTT; d_call: -; j_call: TRBJ1-1; clone_size: -; v_call: TRBV18
cdr3_aa: CATRLAGYNEQFF; cdr3_nt: TGTGCCACCAGACTAGCGGGATACAATGAGCAGTTCTTC; d_call: TRBD2; j_call: TRBJ2-1; clone_size: -; v_call: TRBV28
cdr3_aa: CASSSFLNTEAFF; cdr3_nt: TGTGCCAGCAGCTCTTTCCTGAACACTGAAGCTTTCTTT; d_call: -; j_call: TRBJ1-1; clone_size: once; v_call: TRBV11-2
cdr3_aa: CASSKRLAGGVGETQYF; cdr3_nt: TGCGCCAGCAGCAAAAGACTAGCGGGAGGCGTGGGGGAGACCCAGTACTTC; d_call: TRBD2; j_call: TRBJ2-5; clone_size: -; v_call: TRBV5-1
cdr3_aa: CASSDFPDRAFLGYTF; cdr3_nt: TGTGCCAGCAGTGACTTCCCGGACAGGGCTTTTCTCGGCTACACCTTC; d_call: TRBD1; j_call: TRBJ1-2; clone_size: -; v_call: TRBV6-1
cdr3_aa: CASSRTGLMNTEAFF; cdr3_nt: TGTGCCAGCAGCAGGACAGGACTAATGAACACTGAAGCTTTCTTT; d_call: TRBD1; j_call: TRBJ1-1; clone_size: -; v_call: TRBV5-6
cdr3_aa: CASSLGHTTFPEQLFF; cdr3_nt: TGTGCCAGCAGCTTGGGACATACTACATTTCCTGAACAACTGTTTTTT; d_call: -; j_call: TRBJ1-4; clone_size: -; v_call: TRBV7-9
cdr3_aa: CASSDPDLGETQYF; cdr3_nt: TGTGCCAGCAGTGACCCGGACTTAGGGGAGACCCAGTACTTC; d_call: -; j_call: TRBJ2-5; clone_size: once; v_call: TRBV6-4